The 11 T cell receptor beta chains below were found in one sample sequenced in a study of yellow fever vaccine responses in identical twins. One entry per CDR3 protein results from TCRdb running MiXCR on the RT-PCR reads. The sample consists of about 19,000 distinct CDR3 sequences, roughly 60% of them appearing once. The sequences come from T cells from blood (PBMCs), unsorted or a sorted subset (not recorded which), collected before or after yellow fever vaccination (not recorded which). The receptors come from a woman younger than 35 who received the yellow fever vaccine.

This clonotype was observed a handful of times. V is TRBV7-2 and J is TRBJ2-1, with D unresolved. V lost 1 base to trimming and J lost 7 bases, with 2 bases between them. The CDR3 is 11 amino acids. CDR1 and CDR2 from the germline V gene are SGHTA and FQGNSA. The CDR3 DNA reads TGTGCCAGCAGCTTAGTTAATGAGCAGTTCTTC. Protein product: CASSLVNEQFF. The full variable domain, in which reference TRBV7-2 and TRBJ2-1 provide the parts outside the CDR3, is GAGVSQSPSNKVTEKGKDVELRCDPISGHTALYWYRQSLGQGLEFLIYFQGNSAPDKSGLPSDRFSAERTGGSVSTLTIQRTQQEDSAVYLCASSLVNEQFFGPGTRLTVL.

The V and J genes are TRBV18 and TRBJ2-1; D gene ambiguous. The CDR3 has 13 residues. Germline values: CDR1 KGHSH, CDR2 LQKENI. The V gene lost 2 bases and the J gene lost 7 bases, with 9 bases spanning the gap. The CDR3 sequence: CASSPGVGNEQFF. CDR3 coding DNA: TGTGCCAGCTCACCAGGGGTAGGGAATGAGCAGTTCTTC.

The chain couples TRBV29-1 to TRBJ2-7, with D perhaps being TRBD1 or TRBD2 (5 bases each). The CDR3 sequence is 12 residues long. Per germline, CDR1 SQVTM and CDR2 ANQGSEA. The V gene lost 5 bases and the J gene lost 7 bases, with 15 bases spanning the gap. CDR3 loop: CSVSAGTGEQYF. In DNA, the CDR3 is TGCAGCGTTTCGGCAGGGACGGGGGAGCAGTACTTC.

A single count supports this clonotype. V usage is TRBV3-1 and J usage is TRBJ2-5; D is unclear. This CDR3 is 13 amino acids long. V lost 0 bases and J lost 8, with 10 bases in between. Germline CDR1 and CDR2: LGHDT and YNNKEL (reference sequence). CDR3 bases: TGTGCCAGCAGCCAAGATTCTGGGGTTACCCAGTACTTC. This encodes CASSQDSGVTQYF.

The V gene is TRBV9, the J gene TRBJ2-5, with D possibly TRBD2 on 6 matching bases. Trimming left V 2 bases short and J 5 bases short, with 16 bases between. This CDR3 spans 15 amino acids. CDR1 SGDLS and CDR2 YYNGEE come from the germline V gene. This CDR3 is CASSVGQGGFETQYF. For the CDR3, the DNA is TGTGCCAGCAGCGTGGGGCAGGGAGGTTTCGAGACCCAGTACTTC.

The chain couples TRBV7-8 to TRBJ1-5; no clear D. Trimming shortened V by 1 base and J by 4 bases, and 8 bases separated the two germline ends. CDR3 size: 14 residues. Germline V CDR1 and CDR2: SGHVS, FQNEAQ. As DNA, the CDR3 is TGTGCCAGCAGCTTAGATGGGTGGAATCAGCCCCAGCATTTT. It encodes CASSLDGWNQPQHF.

The chain uses TRBV18 and TRBJ2-7; 10 bases are shared with TRBD1. CDR3 size: 14 residues. V lost 3 bases, J lost 6 bases, and 5 bases stayed unmatched. The germline gives CDR1 KGHSH, CDR2 LQKENI. As DNA, the CDR3 is TGTGCCAGCTCACCGAGGACAGGGGGGTCCGAGCAGTACGTC. As protein: CASSPRTGGSEQYV.

V is TRBV2 and J is TRBJ1-1; D gene uncertain. Per the germline V gene, CDR1 is SNHLY and CDR2 is FYNNEI. The CDR3 is 11 residues long. V was cut by 10 bases and J by 6 bases, with 12 bases left in between. Written as DNA, the CDR3 is TGTGCCACCCTAGTCCAGTCTGAAGCTTTCTTT. It encodes CATLVQSEAFF.

The chain employs TRBV3-1 and TRBJ2-1, with D uncertain. Germline-derived CDR1 and CDR2 are LGHDT and YNNKEL (reference sequence). The germline V and J ends were trimmed by 0 bases and 2 bases, with 5 bases remaining between them. The length of the CDR3 is 14 residues. The CDR3 DNA is TGTGCCAGCAGCCAAGACCGAGCCTACAATGAGCAGTTCTTC. It encodes CASSQDRAYNEQFF.

This chain connects TRBV10-3 to TRBJ1-4, with D unclear. Per germline, CDR1 ENHRY and CDR2 SYGVKD. Deletions cut 3 bases from V and 4 bases from J, with 9 bases between. The CDR3 has 14 residues. As DNA, the CDR3 is TGTGCCATCAGTGAAGGTTCCAGTAATGAAAAACTGTTTTTT. The encoded protein is CAISEGSSNEKLFF.

V gene TRBV6-5 combines with J gene TRBJ1-2; no firm D call. The CDR3 covers 12 residues. V was cut by 4 bases and J by 6 bases, with 9 bases left in between. CDR1 is MNHEY, CDR2 SVGAGI, per germline. The chain's CDR3 is CASSFDGNGYTF. CDR3 coding DNA: TGTGCCAGCAGTTTCGACGGAAATGGCTACACCTTC.